This T cell receptor (beta chain) originates from a study of T cell responses to AZD1222 COVID-19 vaccine. Study results and caveats: Along spike, vaccine-associated CD4 TCRs were found throughout, with dominance at 160-218 and 743-854. Without day 14 samples, only post-peak T cell repertoires were studied. At baseline, seropositivity was found in only a handful of AZD1222 recipients. In the spike-specific TCR repertoire, nearly half reportedly target unmutated variant regions.

Only in-frame clones appear in the TCRdb table, and some are missing; sequencing was by immunoSEQ multiplex PCR. Of 52,000 or so clones in the sample, 85% to 90% were seen once. This clone was recorded once. Its antigen is currently unknown. The CDR3 length is 14 residues. In germline, CDR1 is SGHRS, CDR2 YFSETQ. Trimming took 4 bases from V and 6 from J; bases not matched to a gene: 7. This sequence originates from an adult in good health. This sequence joins TRBV5-1 and TRBJ2-7; 10 bases are shared with TRBD2. Here the sequenced sample was peripheral blood, taken on day 0 of MenACWY control vaccination. Here the CDR3 DNA reads TGCGCCAGCAGCCCCGTCGCTAGCGGGAGCGAGCAGTACTTC. This gives the protein CASSPVASGSEQYF.